This T cell receptor beta chain comes out of a study of shared clonotypes between healthy human individuals. This CDR3 has 12 residues. The V and J ends lost 8 bases and 1 base respectively, with 5 bases between them. Germline CDR1 and CDR2: MNHEY and SMNVEV (reference sequence). Repertoires were generated with immunoSEQ multiplex PCR, while TCRdb's copy carries only in-frame clones and drops some. The sample lists about 2.4 million clones, roughly 93% seen once, with around 0.4% in the top ten. The TCR sequence derives from a man aged 18 to 29 in good health. Some clones in this sample may be carry-over from other donors' samples. The sample was naive CD4+ T cells from PBMCs. Subset meaning: CD45RA+ positively selected. The chain has TRBV27 and TRBJ1-4, with D possibly TRBD1 on 5 matching bases. This chain's CDR3 is CASQGTNEKLFF. In nucleotides, the CDR3 is TGTGCCAGCCAGGGAACTAATGAAAAACTGTTTTTT.